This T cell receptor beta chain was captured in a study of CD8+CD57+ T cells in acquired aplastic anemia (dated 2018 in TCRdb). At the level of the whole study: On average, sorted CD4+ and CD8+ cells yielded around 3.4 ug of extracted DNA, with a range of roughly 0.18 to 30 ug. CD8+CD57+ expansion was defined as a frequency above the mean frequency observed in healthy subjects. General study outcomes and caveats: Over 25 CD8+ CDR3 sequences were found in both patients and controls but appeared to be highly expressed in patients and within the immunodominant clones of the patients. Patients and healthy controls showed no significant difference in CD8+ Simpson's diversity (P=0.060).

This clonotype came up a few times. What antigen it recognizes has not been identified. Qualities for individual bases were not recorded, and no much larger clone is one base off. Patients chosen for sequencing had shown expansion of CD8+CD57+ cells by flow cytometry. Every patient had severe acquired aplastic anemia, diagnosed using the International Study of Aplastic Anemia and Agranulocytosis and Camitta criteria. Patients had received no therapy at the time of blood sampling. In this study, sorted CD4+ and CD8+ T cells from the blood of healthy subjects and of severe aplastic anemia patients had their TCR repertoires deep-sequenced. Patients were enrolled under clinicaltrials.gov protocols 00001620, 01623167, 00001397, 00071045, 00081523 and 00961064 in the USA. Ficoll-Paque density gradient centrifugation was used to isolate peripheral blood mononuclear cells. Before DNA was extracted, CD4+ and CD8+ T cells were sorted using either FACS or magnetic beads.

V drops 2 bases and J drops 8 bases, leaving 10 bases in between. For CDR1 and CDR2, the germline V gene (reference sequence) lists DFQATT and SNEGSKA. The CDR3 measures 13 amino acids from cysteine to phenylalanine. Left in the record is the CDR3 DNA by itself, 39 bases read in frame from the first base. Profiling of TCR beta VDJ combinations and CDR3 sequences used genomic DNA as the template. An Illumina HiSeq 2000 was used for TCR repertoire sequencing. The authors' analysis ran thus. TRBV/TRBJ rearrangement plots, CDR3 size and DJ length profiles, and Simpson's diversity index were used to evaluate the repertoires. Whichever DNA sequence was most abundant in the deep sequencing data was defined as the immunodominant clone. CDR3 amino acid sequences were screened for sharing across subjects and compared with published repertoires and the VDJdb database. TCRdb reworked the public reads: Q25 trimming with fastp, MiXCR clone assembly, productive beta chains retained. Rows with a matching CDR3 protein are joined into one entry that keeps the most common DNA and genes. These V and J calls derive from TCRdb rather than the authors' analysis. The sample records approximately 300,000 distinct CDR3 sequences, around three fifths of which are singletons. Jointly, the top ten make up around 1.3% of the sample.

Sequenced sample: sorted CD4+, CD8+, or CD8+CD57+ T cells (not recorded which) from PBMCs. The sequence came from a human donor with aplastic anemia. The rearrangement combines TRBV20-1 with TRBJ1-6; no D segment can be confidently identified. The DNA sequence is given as TGCAGTGCTAGATCCGGGAGGGATTCACCCCTCCACTTT. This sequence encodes CSARSGRDSPLHF.